The next 8 T cell receptor beta chains were all read from a single sample in a study of T-cell reconstitution after alpha-beta-depleted transplantation in children. Using unique molecular identifiers, the investigators prepared the TCRbeta library. Using its own MiXCR run on the PCR reads, TCRdb lists one record per CDR3 protein. Here the sample spans about 540,000 distinct CDR3 sequences, roughly 30% being singletons. The source material was PBMCs, sampled before TCRalphabeta/CD19-depleted stem cell transplant. The receptors were sampled from a boy under three years old with Wiskott-Aldrich syndrome, due to receive a stem cell transplant.

In this sample, this clonotype turned up a few times. The V call is TRBV27, the J call TRBJ2-3, with 9 bases fitting TRBD2. Unmatched junction bases numbered 7, after V lost 8 bases and J lost 4 bases. Germline V gene sequence: CDR1 MNHEY, CDR2 SMNVEV (reference sequence). The CDR3 runs 14 residues. In DNA, the CDR3 is TGTGCCAGCGGCGGGACTAGCCTGTCAGATACGCAGTATTTT. Its translation is CASGGTSLSDTQYF.

The chain couples TRBV5-5 to TRBJ2-7; 9 nucleotides match TRBD2. Trimming at V came to 4 bases and at J to 6 bases, leaving 5 bases not matched to a gene. CDR3 size: 13 residues. CDR1 is SGHKS, CDR2 YYEKEE, per germline (reference sequence). DNA for the CDR3: TGTGCCAGCAGCGTCGGGACTAGCAGCGAGCAGTACTTC. Its protein is CASSVGTSSEQYF.

This clonotype came up a few times. The chain joins TRBV5-1 to TRBJ1-6, with D possibly being TRBD1 (5 bases). This CDR3 has 15 residues. The V gene lost 0 bases and the J gene lost 3 bases, with 7 bases spanning the gap. Germline CDR1 is SGHRS and CDR2 is YFSETQ. The CDR3 loop is CASSLEGNYNSPLHF. As DNA, the CDR3 is TGCGCCAGCAGCTTGGAGGGGAACTATAATTCACCCCTCCACTTT.

The V gene is TRBV5-1, the J gene TRBJ2-7; D gene unclear. V was trimmed by 0 bases and J by 6 bases, leaving 7 bases between them. The CDR3 loop spans 12 amino acids. Germline assignment: CDR1 SGHRS and CDR2 YFSETQ. CDR3 amino acids: CASSLEIVEQYF. The CDR3 DNA is TGCGCCAGCAGCTTGGAGATTGTCGAGCAGTACTTC.

The V and J genes are TRBV5-1 and TRBJ2-7, with 7 bases aligning to TRBD1. V trimming: 2 bases; J trimming: 2 bases; junction bases outside the gene matches: 4. The germline CDR1 and CDR2 sequences are SGHRS and YFSETQ. The CDR3 is 14 residues long. CDR3 sequence: CASSLPTGPYEQYF. In nucleotides, the CDR3 is TGCGCCAGCAGCTTACCGACAGGGCCCTACGAGCAGTACTTC.

This clonotype was found a few times. The rearrangement links TRBV27 to TRBJ1-1, with D unclear. The CDR3 sequence is 15 residues long. Germline V CDR1 and CDR2: MNHEY, SMNVEV (reference sequence). V lost 8 bases and J 3 bases, leaving 19 bases between the germline ends. This CDR3 is CASAPLSVGDTEAFF. CDR3 coding DNA: TGTGCCAGCGCCCCGCTGAGTGTTGGGGACACTGAAGCTTTCTTT.

J is TRBJ2-2 and V is TRBV12-3 or TRBV12-4, with a tentative D call TRBD1 (6 bases). V was trimmed by 7 bases and J by 5 bases, leaving 8 bases between them. The CDR3 sequence is 12 residues long. CDR3 in amino acids: CASTGQTGELFF. CDR3 sequence (DNA): TGTGCCAGCACCGGACAGACCGGGGAGCTGTTTTTT.

In its sample, this clonotype was seen once. The chain uses TRBV27 and TRBJ2-7; unclear D gene. Trimming took 3 bases from V and 2 from J, leaving 11 bases between them. CDR3 length: 14 residues. The germline V gene has CDR1 MNHEY and CDR2 SMNVEV (reference sequence). This CDR3 is CASSFPDKPYEQYF. CDR3 sequence (DNA): TGTGCCAGCAGTTTCCCAGACAAACCCTACGAGCAGTACTTC.